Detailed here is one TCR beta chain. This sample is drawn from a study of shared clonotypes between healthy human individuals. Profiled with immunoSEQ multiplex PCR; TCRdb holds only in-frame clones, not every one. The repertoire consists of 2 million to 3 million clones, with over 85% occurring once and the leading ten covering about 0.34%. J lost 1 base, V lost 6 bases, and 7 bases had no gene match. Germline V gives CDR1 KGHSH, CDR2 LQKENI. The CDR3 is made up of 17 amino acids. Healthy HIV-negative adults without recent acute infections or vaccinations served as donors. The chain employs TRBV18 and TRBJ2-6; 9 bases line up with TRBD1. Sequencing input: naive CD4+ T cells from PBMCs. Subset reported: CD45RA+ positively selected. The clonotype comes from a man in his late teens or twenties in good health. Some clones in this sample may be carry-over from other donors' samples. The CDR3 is CASSTTGGRSGANVLTF. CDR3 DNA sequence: TGTGCCAGCTCCACGACAGGGGGTAGATCTGGGGCCAACGTCCTGACTTTC. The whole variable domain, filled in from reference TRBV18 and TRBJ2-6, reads NAGVMQNPRHLVRRRGQEARLRCSPMKGHSHVYWYRQLPEEGLKFMVYLQKENIIDESGMPKERFSAEFPKEGPSILRIQQVVRGDSAAYFCASSTTGGRSGANVLTFGAGSRLTVL.